The following is a T cell receptor (beta chain) sequence with its context. Trimming removed 6 bases at V and 4 bases at J, with 23 bases between. Germline V lookup: CDR1 SQVTM, CDR2 ANQGSEA. The CDR3 length is 16 residues. This sample is drawn from a study of blood T cell repertoires in COVID-19. Repertoires were generated with immunoSEQ multiplex PCR, while TCRdb's copy carries only in-frame clones and drops some. Of about 210,000 clones in the sample, about 84% were seen once. This chain uses TRBV29-1 with TRBJ2-3; TRBD1 might be the D (6 bases). This TCR came from a woman older than 75 with COVID-19, enrolled during active disease. Material for sequencing was peripheral blood. CDR3 sequence: CSVDQVGGAASDTQYF. As DNA, the CDR3 is TGCAGCGTAGATCAGGTTGGGGGCGCTGCGTCAGATACGCAGTATTTT.